Listed here are 23 T cell receptor beta chains from one sample, sequenced in a study of early T cells in non-severe SARS-CoV-2 infection. One entry per CDR3 protein, called by TCRdb with MiXCR from the 5' RACE reads. Here the sample spans fewer than 85,000 distinct CDR3 sequences, roughly a sixth being singletons. Sequencing used whole blood. The receptor source for this set is an adult who was a healthcare worker with PCR-confirmed SARS-CoV-2 infection or an uninfected control (not recorded which).

This clonotype was counted a few times. This chain connects TRBV5-6 to TRBJ2-4, with TRBD1 matching over 7 bases. Germline CDR1 reads SGHDT; CDR2 reads YYEEEE. V trimming: 3 bases; J trimming: 6 bases; junction bases outside the gene matches: 12. This CDR3 is built from 16 residues. In DNA form, the CDR3 reads TGTGCCAGCAGCTCGCCCGTCAGGGGGACCGGAAACATTCAGTACTTC. This encodes CASSSPVRGTGNIQYF.

This clonotype was detected a few times. The chain carries TRBV6-4 and TRBJ2-3; 7 nucleotides align to TRBD1. V lost 6 bases to trimming and J lost 2 bases; unmatched junction nucleotides: 2. The CDR3 totals 13 residues. From germline, CDR1 is MRHNA and CDR2 SNTAGT. CDR3 sequence (DNA): TGTGCCAGCAGAGGGGGCCTCACAGATACGCAGTATTTT. Amino acid sequence: CASRGGLTDTQYF.

This clonotype came up a few times. The chain has TRBV27 and TRBJ2-3; 9 bases line up with TRBD2. Trimming at V came to 2 bases and at J to 2 bases, leaving 5 bases not matched to a gene. The CDR3 runs to 16 residues. CDR1 and CDR2 from the germline V gene are MNHEY and SMNVEV (reference sequence). CDR3 sequence (DNA): TGTGCCAGCAGTTTAGGTCTAGCGGGGTACACAGATACGCAGTATTTT. Encoded protein: CASSLGLAGYTDTQYF.

CDR3 amino acids: CATSRGDRVSNQPQHF. The CDR3 bases are TGTGCCACCAGCAGAGGGGACAGGGTGAGCAATCAGCCCCAGCATTTT. The chain combines TRBV15 with TRBJ1-5; 9 bases are a match to TRBD1. In germline, CDR1 is LNHNV, CDR2 YYDKDF (reference sequence). V lost 1 base to trimming and J lost 1 base; unmatched junction nucleotides: 2. The length of the CDR3 is 16 residues.

The chain is built from TRBV3-1 and TRBJ2-2, with D uncertain. Per germline, CDR1 LGHDT and CDR2 YNNKEL (reference sequence). Trimming took 6 bases from V and 0 from J, leaving 5 bases between them. The CDR3 loop spans 13 amino acids. The CDR3 nucleotides read TGTGCCAGCAGTGGGACGAACACCGGGGAGCTGTTTTTT. Protein product: CASSGTNTGELFF. Filled out from reference TRBV3-1 and TRBJ2-2, the complete variable domain reads DTAVSQTPKYLVTQMGNDKSIKCEQNLGHDTMYWYKQDSKKFLKIMFSYNNKELIINETVPNRFSPKSPDKAHLNLHINSLELGDSAVYFCASSGTNTGELFFGEGSRLTVL.

This clonotype was observed a handful of times. Mismatch with germline at one junction end may stem from a read error. V usage is TRBV11-2 and J usage is TRBJ2-7; TRBD1 or TRBD2 may be the D gene (6 bases each). This CDR3 is 14 amino acids long. The germline CDR1 and CDR2 sequences are SGHAT and FQNNGV. CDR3 coding DNA: TGTGCCAGCAGCTTATCTAGGAATAGGGGGGACATAAACTTC. Protein sequence: CASSLSRNRGDINF.

The CDR3 sequence: CASSPGGVGEQYF. CDR3 nucleotides: TGTGCCAGCAGCCCCGGCGGGGTAGGCGAGCAGTACTTC. V and J are TRBV7-9 and TRBJ2-7, with a weak D call TRBD2 (6 bases). V dropped 5 bases and J dropped 6 bases, with 14 bases sitting between them. The CDR3 is 13 residues long. Germline CDR1 reads SEHNR; CDR2 reads FQNEAQ (reference sequence).

The chain has TRBV18 and TRBJ2-1; D unresolved. The CDR3 spans 12 residues. V lost 0 bases and J lost 7, with 4 bases in between. Looked up from germline, CDR1 is KGHSH and CDR2 is LQKENI. The CDR3 spells CASSPPLNEQFF. CDR3 coding DNA: TGTGCCAGCTCACCACCACTAAATGAGCAGTTCTTC.

This sequence joins TRBV2 and TRBJ1-1; a weak D match, TRBD1 (6 bases). CDR1 SNHLY and CDR2 FYNNEI come from the germline V gene. The length of the CDR3 is 14 residues. Trimming took 7 bases from V and 4 from J, leaving 16 bases between them. CDR3 sequence: CASKKTGLSTEAFF. In nucleotides, the CDR3 is TGTGCCAGCAAGAAAACAGGGTTGAGCACTGAAGCTTTCTTT.

The genes are TRBV20-1 and TRBJ1-6; a possible D gene is TRBD1 (5 bases). V lost 1 base and J lost 8, with 15 bases in between. The germline CDR1 and CDR2 sequences are DFQATT and SNEGSKA (reference sequence). The CDR3 has 15 residues. CDR3 DNA sequence: TGCAGTGCTAGAGGCGGGACTCCCCTTTATTCACCCCTCCACTTT. This codes for CSARGGTPLYSPLHF.

The CDR3, as DNA: TGCAGCGTTCGGGAGGGACTAGCGGGCCGCACAGATACGCAGTATTTT. Its protein is CSVREGLAGRTDTQYF. This chain connects TRBV29-1 to TRBJ2-3; 12 nucleotides agree with TRBD2. Germline assignment: CDR1 SQVTM and CDR2 ANQGSEA. This CDR3 comprises 16 residues. J was trimmed by 1 base and V by 5 bases; bases with no gene match: 7.

This clonotype turned up a few times. This chain connects TRBV20-1 to TRBJ1-1; 8 nucleotides align to TRBD1. Germline values: CDR1 DFQATT, CDR2 SNEGSKA (reference sequence). V lost 2 bases and J lost 0; bases outside the gene matches: 5. The length of the CDR3 is 15 residues. The CDR3 nucleotides are TGCAGTGCTAGACAGGGGGCCCCGTTGAACACTGAAGCTTTCTTT. It codes for CSARQGAPLNTEAFF.

There are a few counts of this clonotype. The V call is TRBV2, the J call TRBJ1-1, with unresolved D. The CDR3 sequence is 13 residues long. Trimming took off 7 bases at V and 1 base at J, with 10 bases between the two ends. The germline V gene encodes CDR1 SNHLY and CDR2 FYNNEI. CDR3 in DNA: TGTGCCAGCACAGAGTGGGAGAACACTGAAGCTTTCTTT. Residues: CASTEWENTEAFF.

This chain joins TRBV12-3 or TRBV12-4 and TRBJ2-4; D gene uncertain. Deletions cut 4 bases from V and 1 base from J, with 8 bases between. The CDR3 loop spans 14 amino acids. The CDR3 sequence: CASSSGWAKNIQYF. CDR3 bases: TGTGCCAGCAGTTCTGGTTGGGCCAAAAACATTCAGTACTTC.

The genes are TRBV5-6 and TRBJ1-2; D is undetermined. Germline CDR1 reads SGHDT; CDR2 reads YYEEEE. V was cut by 0 bases and J by 4 bases, with 13 bases left in between. This CDR3 spans 15 amino acids. The CDR3: CASSLDAAHTYGYTF. DNA of the CDR3: TGTGCCAGCAGCTTGGACGCAGCTCATACCTATGGCTACACCTTC.

On this clonotype itself: One base away lies a much larger clone, so this may be a sequencing read error. The chain has TRBV19 and TRBJ2-7, with TRBD1 identical over 8 bases. Germline V lookup: CDR1 LNHDA, CDR2 SQIVND (reference sequence). The length of the CDR3 is 15 residues. The CDR3: CACSIATGGSYEQYF. CDR3 coding DNA: TGTGCCTGTAGTATAGCAACAGGGGGCTCCTACGAGCAGTACTTC.

V and J are TRBV6-1 and TRBJ2-3, with D hard to call. CDR3 size: 11 residues. Trimming stripped 7 bases from V and 3 bases from J, with 5 bases between. Germline V gives CDR1 MNHNS, CDR2 SASEGT. The CDR3 loop is CASTRTDTQYF. CDR3 DNA: TGTGCCAGCACTCGGACAGATACGCAGTATTTT.

The V and J genes are TRBV19 and TRBJ2-3; 7 bases align to TRBD2. V trimming: 3 bases; J trimming: 0 bases; junction bases outside the gene matches: 9. CDR3 length: 17 amino acids. CDR1 is LNHDA and CDR2 is SQIVND in the germline V gene (reference sequence). In DNA, the CDR3 is TGTGCCAGTAGTATTTCTTACAGCGGGACTAGCACAGATACGCAGTATTTT. It is translated as CASSISYSGTSTDTQYF.

This chain links TRBV12-3 or TRBV12-4 with TRBJ2-5; D is uncertain. The CDR3 runs to 13 residues. Between the trimmed V and J ends, which lost 5 bases and 1 base, there was a span of 8 bases. For the CDR3, the DNA is TGTGCCAGCAGTCCTAGGGCCCAAGAGACCCAGTACTTC. Its protein is CASSPRAQETQYF.

This clonotype was seen at least ten times. The V gene is TRBV7-2, the J gene TRBJ2-7; 13 nucleotides align to TRBD2. This CDR3 is built from 16 residues. Looked up from germline, CDR1 is SGHTA and CDR2 is FQGNSA. Trimming removed 5 bases from V and 6 bases from J; junction bases left unmatched: 10. This chain's CDR3 is CASSRDTTSGRSEQYF. For the CDR3, the DNA is TGTGCCAGCAGCCGTGATACGACTAGCGGGAGGTCCGAGCAGTACTTC.

The rearrangement links TRBV7-9 to TRBJ1-1; D unresolved. Trimming took 1 base from V and 4 from J, leaving 4 bases between them. The V gene's germline CDR1 is SEHNR and CDR2 FQNEAQ (reference sequence). The CDR3 spans 12 residues. The CDR3 DNA reads as TGTGCCAGCAGCTTAGAACCCACTGAAGCTTTCTTT. Translation gives CASSLEPTEAFF.

The V gene is TRBV29-1, the J gene TRBJ2-7; D gene ambiguous. Germline CDR1 and CDR2: SQVTM and ANQGSEA. The CDR3 loop spans 13 amino acids. V lost 4 bases and J 2 bases, leaving 12 bases between the germline ends. The CDR3, as DNA: TGCAGCGTTGTAACCCCCCTAACCTACGAGCAGTACTTC. Residues: CSVVTPLTYEQYF.

The J gene is TRBJ2-3, the V gene TRBV29-1, with 12 bases identical to TRBD1. Unmatched junction bases numbered 5, after V lost 5 bases and J lost 5 bases. CDR3 size: 14 residues. The germline gives CDR1 SQVTM, CDR2 ANQGSEA. CDR3 residues: CSVLRDRGQDTQYF. In nucleotides, the CDR3 is TGCAGCGTTCTCCGGGACAGGGGGCAAGATACGCAGTATTTT.